This entry is about one TCR beta chain. Losses at the gene ends were 5 bases for V and 7 bases for J; bases not matched to a gene: 7. Per germline, CDR1 GTSNPN and CDR2 SVGIG (reference sequence). The CDR3 runs 12 residues. Clones were sequenced by immunoSEQ multiplex PCR, and TCRdb holds only the in-frame ones, with some missing. Altogether a few hundred thousand clones are present, roughly nine tenths being singletons, with the ten largest covering roughly 6.7%. The sample comes from a study of blood T cell repertoires in COVID-19. Study-wide background: Specimens from acute and convalescent COVID-19 originated in the United States, Italy and Spain. T cells, B-cell-depleted T cells, or PBMCs supplied cDNA or gDNA.

This chain connects TRBV30 to TRBJ1-2; 7 nucleotides line up with TRBD1. The TCR was taken from a young man who had recovered from COVID-19. The specimen was peripheral blood. The CDR3 reads CAWARPGGGYTF. The CDR3 nucleotides read TGTGCCTGGGCCCGCCCAGGGGGTGGCTACACCTTC.